The source of this T cell receptor (beta chain) is a study of monozygotic twins with inflammatory bowel disease. Notes on the study in general: Twins classed as concordant or discordant showed no difference in repertoire similarity, possibly from limited power. Immunosuppressive treatment differences may have increased patient repertoire variability.

Concerning this clonotype itself: The antigen is unknown.

Generation of cDNA took place in eight separate reactions per sample. TCRdb reanalyzed the 5' RACE reads, giving one entry per CDR3 protein sequence and no DNA. Listed are some 160,000 distinct CDR3 sequences; less than 8% falls within the top ten. This CDR3 contains 14 residues. Per germline, CDR1 SGHVS and CDR2 FQNEAQ. This clonotype originated in a human donor with ulcerative colitis or Crohn's disease, or a healthy co-twin of an affected twin (not recorded which). The sample consisted of blood. J is TRBJ1-6 and V is TRBV7-8; TCRdb designates TRBD1, a call that cannot be tested without DNA. CDR3 residues: CASVRGAYNSPLHF.